The following is a T cell receptor (beta chain) sequence with its context. The sample holds a few counts of this clonotype. The antigen it recognizes is unknown. No quality values exist for individual bases; no much larger clone is one base distant. The sample comes from a study of T cells in Graves' hyperthyroidism and ophthalmopathy (dated by TCRdb to the late 2010s). For the wider study: Peripheral blood samples were taken at initial diagnosis, before any treatment was given. To identify TCR V-J signatures that set the groups apart, the researchers used a discovery cohort of about a hundred patients, made up of around 40 with Graves' ophthalmopathy and about 59 with stable Graves' hyperthyroidism. An independent validation cohort of around 19 hyperthyroidism patients and approximately 15 patients who later progressed to ophthalmopathy tested prospective prediction of ophthalmopathy. The 85 to 100 discovery patients were randomly split 7:3 into training and test sets. Thyroid tissue and blood T-cell repertoires from six Graves' hyperthyroidism patients were also compared in the study. Following sampling, methimazole starting at 30 mg daily was given to hyperthyroidism patients, and high-dose intravenous methylprednisolone was given to ophthalmopathy patients. The paper reports TCR Vbeta CDR3 sequencing of some 140 peripheral blood samples: around 41 ophthalmopathy, fewer than 80 hyperthyroidism and 17 progressor patients. Overall study results and their limits: In validation, progression to ophthalmopathy was predicted by the model with around 71% sensitivity and roughly 76% specificity, a median of roughly 6 months before onset. Ophthalmopathy was separated from stable hyperthyroidism by a 13 V-J signature model, with approximately 86% sensitivity and about 84% specificity obtained in cross-validation and 80%/75% obtained in testing. No statistical method was used to set the sample size in advance, and investigators knew the group allocation. Most expanded thyroid clonotypes (frequency above 0.001) were also found in blood, which suggests that blood repertoires may mirror thyroid immune responses.

Ophthalmopathy patients had moderately to severely active disease, Clinical Activity Score of at least 3, NOSPECS grade of at least 4, and duration under 3 months. Exclusion was applied to patients with uncontrolled infections, other autoimmune diseases, pregnancy or lactation. Diagnoses were based on clinical symptoms, serum thyroxine and TRAb, thyroid ultrasound and orbital computed tomography. Ficoll-Paque density gradient centrifugation was used to isolate PBMCs from around 9.1 ml of fresh peripheral blood. Trizol reagent was used to extract total RNA, and RNA quality was then checked on an Agilent 2100 Bioanalyzer. TCR beta CDR3 regions were amplified from RNA transcripts. For the first round of RT-PCR on the TCR CDR3, the HTBI primer set was used together with the Qiagen OneStep RT-PCR kit. Libraries were constructed in a second round of multiplex PCR, after which size selection and purification were performed. The libraries were sequenced on an Illumina HiSeq2000 using paired-end 100 bp reads. The paper's processing steps were these. SOAPnuke was used to process the raw data, with reads discarded if the reads contained adapters or uncalled bases, had a mean Phred below 15, or lacked an exact constant-primer or identifier match. COPE v1.2.5 was used to merge the high-quality paired reads, and each unique nucleotide sequence was defined as a clonotype. MiTCR v1.1 was used to align the clonotypes against IMGT TRBV, TRBD and TRBJ reference segments. Only V-J combinations with frequency above 0.0001, covering 99% to 99.2% of repertoires, were analysed. A TCS score was defined as the ratio between F50 (clonal expansion) and ExV (chaos), using BLOSUM62-based TCRdist between CDR3 peptides within each V-J. Welch's t-statistics and random forest reduced around 510 V-J features to 10 to 15, which were used in a naive Bayes classifier (R e1071). In TCRdb, the public reads were trimmed at Q25 with fastp and aligned with MiXCR, with productive beta chains retained. Here each entry gathers all rows of one CDR3 protein and keeps the most common genes and DNA. These V and J calls derive from TCRdb rather than the authors' analysis. The sample yields hundreds of thousands of distinct CDR3 sequences; 14% to 15% were counted once. The top ten clones comprise around 14% of the sample.

Its CDR3 holds 15 amino acids, cysteine through phenylalanine. Only the CDR3 portion is preserved as DNA: 45 bases, with reading frame beginning at the first base. Germline trimming amounts to 8 bases on V and 2 bases on J, with 7 as the count of junction bases outside the gene matches. Based on the germline V gene, the CDR1 and CDR2 sequences are SNHLY and FYNNEI. The rearrangement combines TRBV2 with TRBJ2-2, and 8 junction bases match TRBD1. Sequenced: blood. The sequence was collected from a man aged 18 to 29 with Graves' ophthalmopathy. The DNA is TGTGCCAGCGGACAGGGAAGGGTAAACACCGGGGAGCTGTTTTTT. The encoded protein is CASGQGRVNTGELFF.